The 10 T cell receptor beta chains below come from one sample, sequenced in a study of blood T cell repertoires in COVID-19 (dated by TCRdb to about 2020). The library was prepared using the immunoSEQ multiplex PCR assay. The table was pulled from immuneACCESS by TCRdb, which kept in-frame rearrangements only. Such tables lose some clones; where checked, under half of the loss comes from unresolved V genes, and the rest has no known cause. The sample yields about 150,000 clones; roughly 90% were counted once. About 1.5% of the sample goes to the ten largest clones. Sequenced: peripheral blood. These TCRs come from a human donor in a cohort sampled during active COVID-19.

V usage is TRBV5-1 and J usage is TRBJ2-7, with TRBD1 matching 8 bases. This CDR3 is 16 amino acids long. V gave up 4 bases and J gave up 5 bases; unmatched junction bases: 14. Germline V gives CDR1 SGHRS, CDR2 YFSETQ. The CDR3 nucleotides are TGCGCCAGCAGCCCGGATGTAGGACAGGGAAGCCACGAGCAGTACTTC. This encodes CASSPDVGQGSHEQYF. The full variable domain, completed using reference TRBV5-1 and TRBJ2-7, is KAGVTQTPRYLIKTRGQQVTLSCSPISGHRSVSWYQQTPGQGLQFLFEYFSETQRNKGNFPGRFSGRQFSNSRSEMNVSTLELGDSALYLCASSPDVGQGSHEQYFGPGTRLTVT.

V and J are TRBV19 and TRBJ1-4; tentative D call: TRBD1 (5 bases). The V gene's germline CDR1 is LNHDA and CDR2 SQIVND (reference sequence). The CDR3 is 21 amino acids. Trimming removed 3 bases at V and 3 bases at J, with 29 bases between. This chain's CDR3 is CASSITARFGGFEVPNEKLFF. CDR3 in DNA: TGTGCCAGTAGTATTACAGCTCGGTTCGGGGGATTTGAGGTGCCTAATGAAAAACTGTTTTTT. The whole variable domain, remainder taken from reference TRBV19 and TRBJ1-4, is DGGITQSPKYLFRKEGQNVTLSCEQNLNHDAMYWYRQDPGQGLRLIYYSQIVNDFQKGDIAEGYSVSREKKESFPLTVTSAQKNPTAFYLCASSITARFGGFEVPNEKLFFGSGTQLSVL.

The V call is TRBV13, the J call TRBJ2-5; D is undetermined. The CDR3 has 14 amino acids. Germline V gene lookup returns CDR1 PRHDT and CDR2 FYEKMQ (reference sequence). Between the trimmed V and J ends, which lost 0 bases and 2 bases, there was a span of 7 bases. CDR3: CASSLGQNQETQYF. In DNA, the CDR3 is TGTGCCAGCAGCTTAGGACAGAATCAAGAGACCCAGTACTTC.

This chain connects TRBV6-5 to TRBJ2-3; the D is unclear. With 0 bases removed from V and 1 base from J, the gap between germline ends came to 11 bases. Germline V gives CDR1 MNHEY, CDR2 SVGAGI. This CDR3 has 16 residues. The CDR3 bases are TGTGCCAGCAGTTACTCGGATAACGAGGGCACAGATACGCAGTATTTT. Translating gives CASSYSDNEGTDTQYF.

The chain has TRBV19 and TRBJ1-2; no firm D call. The CDR3 is 13 amino acids. CDR1 is LNHDA, CDR2 SQIVND, per germline (reference sequence). V lost 4 bases and J 4 bases, leaving 10 bases between the germline ends. The CDR3 loop is CASSRSSSYGYTF. CDR3 coding DNA: TGTGCCAGTAGTAGGAGTAGTTCCTATGGCTACACCTTC.

A single count supports this clone. V gene TRBV9 combines with J gene TRBJ2-3; TRBD2 matches at 9 bases. This CDR3 spans 16 amino acids. Germline CDR1 is SGDLS and CDR2 is YYNGEE. V lost 0 bases and J lost 3; bases outside the gene matches: 5. CDR3 sequence reads: CASSVGGGAATDTQYF. The CDR3 region has the DNA TGTGCCAGCAGCGTAGGCGGGGGGGCGGCGACAGATACGCAGTATTTT.

The V call is TRBV5-8, the J call TRBJ2-3; possible D gene TRBD1, 5 bases. Germline V gives CDR1 SGHTS, CDR2 YDEGEE. The V end was cut by 9 bases, the J end by 9 bases, with 20 bases between. The CDR3 has 13 amino acids. The CDR3 reads CATVPPTVGTQYF. The CDR3 DNA reads as TGTGCCACCGTCCCCCCGACAGTGGGAACGCAGTATTTT.

V and J are TRBV7-9 and TRBJ1-1; 8 positions agree with TRBD1. V trimming: 5 bases; J trimming: 5 bases; junction bases outside the gene matches: 1. Germline CDR1 and CDR2: SEHNR and FQNEAQ (reference sequence). The CDR3 is made up of 12 amino acids. DNA for the CDR3: TGTGCCAGCAGCCGGACAGGGACTGAAGCTTTCTTT. Its protein is CASSRTGTEAFF.

CDR3 protein: CASSRKQGSFSGANVLTF. CDR3 nucleotides: TGTGCCAGCAGCCGAAAACAGGGGTCCTTCTCTGGGGCCAACGTCCTGACTTTC. The rearrangement joins TRBV5-6 to TRBJ2-6; 7 nucleotides align to TRBD1. V lost 4 bases, J lost 0 bases, and 10 bases stayed unmatched. This CDR3 comprises 18 residues. Germline V CDR1 and CDR2: SGHDT, YYEEEE.

The chain uses TRBV19 and TRBJ2-1; a weak D match, TRBD2 (5 bases). Germline V lookup: CDR1 LNHDA, CDR2 SQIVND (reference sequence). V was shortened by 6 bases and J by 7 bases, with 10 bases between the two germline ends. CDR3 length equals 12 residues. The DNA for the CDR3 is TGTGCCAGTAGCGTCGGACTTAATGAGCAGTTCTTC. Encoded protein: CASSVGLNEQFF. Combining the CDR3 with reference TRBV19 and TRBJ2-1 gives the whole variable domain DGGITQSPKYLFRKEGQNVTLSCEQNLNHDAMYWYRQDPGQGLRLIYYSQIVNDFQKGDIAEGYSVSREKKESFPLTVTSAQKNPTAFYLCASSVGLNEQFFGPGTRLTVL.